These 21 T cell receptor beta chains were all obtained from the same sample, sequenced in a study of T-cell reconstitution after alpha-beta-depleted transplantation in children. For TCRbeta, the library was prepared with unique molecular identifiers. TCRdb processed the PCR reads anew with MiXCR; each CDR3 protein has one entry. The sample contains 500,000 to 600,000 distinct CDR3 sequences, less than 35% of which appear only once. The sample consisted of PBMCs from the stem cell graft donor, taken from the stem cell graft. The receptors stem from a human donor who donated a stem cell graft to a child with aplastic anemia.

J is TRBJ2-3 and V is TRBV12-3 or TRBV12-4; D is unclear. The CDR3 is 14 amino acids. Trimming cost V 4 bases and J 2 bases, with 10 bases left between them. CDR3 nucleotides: TGTGCCAGCAGTTGGGCAGGACCCACAGATACGCAGTATTTT. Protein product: CASSWAGPTDTQYF.

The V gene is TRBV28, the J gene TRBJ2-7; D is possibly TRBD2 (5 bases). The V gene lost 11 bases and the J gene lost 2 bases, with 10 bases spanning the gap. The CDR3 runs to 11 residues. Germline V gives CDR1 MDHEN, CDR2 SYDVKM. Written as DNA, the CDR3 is TGTGCCGGAGTGGAGGCCTACGAGCAGTACTTC. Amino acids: CAGVEAYEQYF.

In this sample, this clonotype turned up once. CDR3 sequence reads: CASTGGAKRNTEAFF. The CDR3 nucleotides are TGTGCCAGCACCGGAGGGGCCAAAAGGAACACTGAAGCTTTCTTT. This chain links TRBV7-9 with TRBJ1-1; a possible D gene is TRBD1 (5 bases). The CDR3 has 15 residues. Germline values: CDR1 SEHNR, CDR2 FQNEAQ (reference sequence). V lost 7 bases, J lost 1 base, and 16 bases lay in between.

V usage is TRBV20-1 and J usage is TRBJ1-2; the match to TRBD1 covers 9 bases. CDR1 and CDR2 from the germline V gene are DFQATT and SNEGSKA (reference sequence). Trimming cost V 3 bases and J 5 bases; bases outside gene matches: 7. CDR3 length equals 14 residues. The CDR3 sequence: CSARGAGQGYGYTF. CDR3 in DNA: TGCAGTGCTAGGGGCGCGGGACAGGGTTATGGCTACACCTTC.

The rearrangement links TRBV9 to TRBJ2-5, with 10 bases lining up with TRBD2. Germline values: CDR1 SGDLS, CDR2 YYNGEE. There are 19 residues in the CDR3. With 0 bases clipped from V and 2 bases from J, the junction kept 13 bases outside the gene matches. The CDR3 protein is CASSVAFSLAGATQETQYF. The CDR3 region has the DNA TGTGCCAGCAGCGTAGCGTTTTCTCTAGCGGGAGCCACGCAAGAGACCCAGTACTTC.

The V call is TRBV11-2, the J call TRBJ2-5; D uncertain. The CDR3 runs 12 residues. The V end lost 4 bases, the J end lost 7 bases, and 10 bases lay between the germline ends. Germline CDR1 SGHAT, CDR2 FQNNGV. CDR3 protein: CASSWGVGTQYF. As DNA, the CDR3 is TGTGCCAGCAGCTGGGGTGTCGGGACCCAGTACTTC.

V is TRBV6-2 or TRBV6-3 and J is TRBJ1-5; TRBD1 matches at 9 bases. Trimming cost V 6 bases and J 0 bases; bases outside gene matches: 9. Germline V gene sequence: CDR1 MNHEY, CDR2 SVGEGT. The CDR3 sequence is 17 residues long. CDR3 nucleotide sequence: TGTGCCAGCAGGACCGGACAGGGGCAGAGTAGCAATCAGCCCCAGCATTTT. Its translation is CASRTGQGQSSNQPQHF.

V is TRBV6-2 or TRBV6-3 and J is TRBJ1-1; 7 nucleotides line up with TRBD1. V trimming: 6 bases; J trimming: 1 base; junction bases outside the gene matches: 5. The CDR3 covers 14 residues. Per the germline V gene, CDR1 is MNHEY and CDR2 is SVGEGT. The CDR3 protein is CASRPWDRNTEAFF. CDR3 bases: TGTGCCAGCAGGCCTTGGGACAGGAACACTGAAGCTTTCTTT.

CDR3 in DNA: TGTGCCAGCAGCCCCCGGGGGGCACGTGCCTATGGCTACACCTTC. It yields the protein CASSPRGARAYGYTF. The chain employs TRBV6-1 and TRBJ1-2; a possible D gene is TRBD1 (6 bases). The germline V and J ends were trimmed by 6 bases and 4 bases, with 18 bases remaining between them. In germline, CDR1 is MNHNS, CDR2 SASEGT. The CDR3 runs 15 residues.

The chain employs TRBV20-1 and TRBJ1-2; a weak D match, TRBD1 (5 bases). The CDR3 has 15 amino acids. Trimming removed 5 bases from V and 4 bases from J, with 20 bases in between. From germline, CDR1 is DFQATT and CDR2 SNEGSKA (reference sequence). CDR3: CSARDVSLVFYGYTF. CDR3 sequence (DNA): TGCAGTGCTCGGGACGTTTCCCTCGTATTCTATGGCTACACCTTC.

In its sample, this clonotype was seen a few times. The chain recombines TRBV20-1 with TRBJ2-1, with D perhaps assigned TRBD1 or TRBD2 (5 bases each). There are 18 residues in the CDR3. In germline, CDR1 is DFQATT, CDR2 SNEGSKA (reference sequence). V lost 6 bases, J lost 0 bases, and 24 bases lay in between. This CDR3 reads CSAPRGSARRGSYNEQFF. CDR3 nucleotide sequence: TGCAGTGCCCCGAGGGGCTCCGCGCGGCGTGGCTCCTACAATGAGCAGTTCTTC.

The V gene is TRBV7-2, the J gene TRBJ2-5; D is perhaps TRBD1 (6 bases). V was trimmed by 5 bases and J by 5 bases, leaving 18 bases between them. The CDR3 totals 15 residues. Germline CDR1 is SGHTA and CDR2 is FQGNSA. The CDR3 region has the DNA TGTGCCAGCAGCCTAGATAGGGGGATGGGGGAGACCCAGTACTTC. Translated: CASSLDRGMGETQYF.

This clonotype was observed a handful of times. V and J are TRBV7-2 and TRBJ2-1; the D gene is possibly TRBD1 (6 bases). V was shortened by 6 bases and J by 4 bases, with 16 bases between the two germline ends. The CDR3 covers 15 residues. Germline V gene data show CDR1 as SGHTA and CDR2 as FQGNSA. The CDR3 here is CASSYRAGTYNEQFF. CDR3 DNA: TGTGCCAGCAGTTACAGGGCAGGGACGTACAATGAGCAGTTCTTC.

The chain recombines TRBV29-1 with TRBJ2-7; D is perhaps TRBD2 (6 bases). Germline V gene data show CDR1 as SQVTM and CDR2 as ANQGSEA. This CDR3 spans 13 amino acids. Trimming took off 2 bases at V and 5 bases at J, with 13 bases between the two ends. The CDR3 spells CSVETGEDHEQYF. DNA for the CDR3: TGCAGCGTTGAAACGGGGGAGGACCACGAGCAGTACTTC.

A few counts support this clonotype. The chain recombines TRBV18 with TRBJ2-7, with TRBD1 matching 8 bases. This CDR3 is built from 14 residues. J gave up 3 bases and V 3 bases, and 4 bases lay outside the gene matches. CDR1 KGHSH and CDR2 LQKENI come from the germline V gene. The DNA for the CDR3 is TGTGCCAGCTCACCGACGACAGGGGTCTACGAGCAGTACGTC. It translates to CASSPTTGVYEQYV.

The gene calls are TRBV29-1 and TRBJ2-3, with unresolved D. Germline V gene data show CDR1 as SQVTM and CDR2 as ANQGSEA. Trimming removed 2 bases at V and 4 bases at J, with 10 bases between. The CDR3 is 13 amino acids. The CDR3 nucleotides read TGCAGCGTTGAAATAGTTTCCGCAGATACGCAGTATTTT. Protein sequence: CSVEIVSADTQYF.

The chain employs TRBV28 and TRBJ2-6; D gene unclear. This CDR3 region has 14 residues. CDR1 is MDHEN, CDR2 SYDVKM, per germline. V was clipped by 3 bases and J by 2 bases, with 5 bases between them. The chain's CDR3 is CASSFGPGANVLTF. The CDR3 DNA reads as TGTGCCAGCAGTTTCGGCCCTGGGGCCAACGTCCTGACTTTC.

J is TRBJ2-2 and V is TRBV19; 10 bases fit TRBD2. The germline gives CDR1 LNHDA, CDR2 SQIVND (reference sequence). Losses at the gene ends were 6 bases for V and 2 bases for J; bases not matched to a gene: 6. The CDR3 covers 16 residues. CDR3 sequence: CASRILAGANTGELFF. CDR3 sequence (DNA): TGTGCCAGTAGAATTCTAGCGGGAGCTAACACCGGGGAGCTGTTTTTT.

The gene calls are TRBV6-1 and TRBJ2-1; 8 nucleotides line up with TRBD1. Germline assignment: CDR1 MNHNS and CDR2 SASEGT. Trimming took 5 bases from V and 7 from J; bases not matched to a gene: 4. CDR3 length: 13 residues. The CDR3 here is CASSKQGANEQFF. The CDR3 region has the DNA TGTGCCAGCAGTAAGCAGGGGGCGAATGAGCAGTTCTTC.

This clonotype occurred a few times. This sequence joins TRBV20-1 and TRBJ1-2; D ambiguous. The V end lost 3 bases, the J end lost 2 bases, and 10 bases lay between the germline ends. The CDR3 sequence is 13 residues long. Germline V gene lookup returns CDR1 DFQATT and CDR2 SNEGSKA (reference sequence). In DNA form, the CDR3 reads TGCAGTGCTAGTAGCCAGGTAAACTATGGCTACACCTTC. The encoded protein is CSASSQVNYGYTF.

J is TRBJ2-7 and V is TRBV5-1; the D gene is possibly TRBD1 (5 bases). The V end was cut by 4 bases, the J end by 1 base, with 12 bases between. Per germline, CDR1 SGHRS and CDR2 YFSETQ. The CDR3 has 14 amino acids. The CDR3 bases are TGCGCCAGCAGCGCCCCAGGGTTATCCTACGAGCAGTACTTC. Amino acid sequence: CASSAPGLSYEQYF. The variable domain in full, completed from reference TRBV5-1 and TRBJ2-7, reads KAGVTQTPRYLIKTRGQQVTLSCSPISGHRSVSWYQQTPGQGLQFLFEYFSETQRNKGNFPGRFSGRQFSNSRSEMNVSTLELGDSALYLCASSAPGLSYEQYFGPGTRLTVT.